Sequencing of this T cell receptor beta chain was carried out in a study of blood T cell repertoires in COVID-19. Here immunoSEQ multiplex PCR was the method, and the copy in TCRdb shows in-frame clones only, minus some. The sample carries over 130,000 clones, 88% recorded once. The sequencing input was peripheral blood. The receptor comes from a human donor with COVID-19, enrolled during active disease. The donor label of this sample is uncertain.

The CDR3 DNA reads as TGTGCCAGCAGTTCCGGACACTTCTACGAGCAGTACTTC. Its translation is CASSSGHFYEQYF. V is TRBV6-2 or TRBV6-3 and J is TRBJ2-7, with D possibly TRBD1 on 5 matching bases. The germline CDR1 and CDR2 sequences are MNHEY and SVGEGT. CDR3 length equals 13 residues. V was clipped by 4 bases and J by 3 bases, with 10 bases between them.